A single sample is the source of the 30 T cell receptor beta chains below, sequenced in a study of response to subunit inactivated influenza vaccine. MiXCR, run by TCRdb on the RT-PCR reads, gives a single entry per CDR3 protein. Among roughly 700,000 distinct CDR3 sequences, approximately 13% were seen once, and the ten largest hold around 6.5%. Here the sequenced sample was PBMCs from blood, taken 14 to 15 days before vaccination. All receptors derive from a man between 45 and 60 years old who received an inactivated influenza vaccine.

V gene TRBV7-9 combines with J gene TRBJ2-3, with 11 bases matching TRBD2. Germline values: CDR1 SEHNR, CDR2 FQNEAQ (reference sequence). This CDR3 has 16 residues. With 4 bases clipped from V and 4 bases from J, the junction kept 7 bases outside the gene matches. The CDR3 DNA sequence: TGTGCCAGCAGCTCCCCACTAGCGGGAGAGTCAGATACGCAGTATTTT. Amino acid sequence: CASSSPLAGESDTQYF.

This clonotype came up a few times. This chain joins TRBV11-2 and TRBJ2-1; 7 bases fit TRBD2. Germline V gene sequence: CDR1 SGHAT, CDR2 FQNNGV. This CDR3 is 18 amino acids long. V shed 7 bases and J 7 bases; nucleotides not matched to a gene: 22. This CDR3 is CASTPRLELRGRGNEQFF. The CDR3 DNA is TGTGCCAGCACCCCCCGATTAGAGCTGCGGGGGAGGGGTAATGAGCAGTTCTTC.

This chain connects TRBV4-2 to TRBJ1-1; a possible D gene is TRBD1 (5 bases). Germline CDR1 reads LGHNA; CDR2 reads YNFKEQ. CDR3 length: 13 amino acids. V shed 1 base and J shed 7 bases, with 10 bases lying between them. The DNA for the CDR3 is TGTGCCAGCAGCCAAGCTCGGGACCGTGAAGCTTTCTTT. Encoded protein: CASSQARDREAFF.

There are a few counts of this clonotype. DNA for the CDR3: TGCAGTGCTCGTACTAGCGGGATCCCTGGGAATGAGCAGTTCTTC. Translated: CSARTSGIPGNEQFF. The chain uses TRBV20-1 and TRBJ2-1, with 10 bases aligning to TRBD2. Germline V gives CDR1 DFQATT, CDR2 SNEGSKA (reference sequence). The CDR3 is made up of 15 amino acids. After removal of 5 bases from V and 7 bases from J, the junction contained 11 bases not matched to a gene.

A few counts support this clonotype. The chain joins TRBV20-1 to TRBJ1-2, with D unresolved. V lost 3 bases and J 6 bases, leaving 11 bases between the germline ends. Per germline, CDR1 DFQATT and CDR2 SNEGSKA (reference sequence). The CDR3 totals 12 residues. In DNA, the CDR3 is TGCAGTGCTAGGGGCCCGTACCATGGCTACACCTTC. The encoded protein is CSARGPYHGYTF.

This clonotype appeared a few times. This chain connects TRBV7-2 to TRBJ2-5; D remains ambiguous. Trimming removed 5 bases from V and 5 bases from J, with 9 bases in between. The CDR3 extends over 12 amino acids. Germline assignment: CDR1 SGHTA and CDR2 FQGNSA. For the CDR3, the DNA is TGTGCCAGCAGCCCCTTGTTGGAGACCCAGTACTTC. Its translation is CASSPLLETQYF.

This clonotype appeared a few times. V and J are TRBV4-1 and TRBJ1-1, with D hard to call. The CDR3 contains 15 residues. The germline V gene encodes CDR1 MGHRA and CDR2 YSYEKL. The V end was cut by 2 bases, the J end by 1 base, with 11 bases between. The CDR3 protein is CASSQSVRQNTEAFF. The CDR3 region has the DNA TGCGCCAGCAGCCAATCGGTCCGGCAGAACACTGAAGCTTTCTTT.

This chain uses TRBV5-1 with TRBJ2-3; possibly TRBD1 for D (6 bases). The CDR3 covers 16 residues. The germline V and J ends were trimmed by 4 bases and 2 bases, with 17 bases remaining between them. Per the germline V gene, CDR1 is SGHRS and CDR2 is YFSETQ. As DNA, the CDR3 is TGCGCCAGCAGCACCGGGACAAATAGGGCCACAGATACGCAGTATTTT. The encoded protein is CASSTGTNRATDTQYF.

The chain combines TRBV11-2 with TRBJ2-7; 8 bases are shared with TRBD2. Germline V CDR1 and CDR2: SGHAT, FQNNGV. The V segment lost 1 base and the J segment 7 bases; nucleotides outside the gene matches: 6. This CDR3 region has 14 residues. The CDR3 coding sequence is TGTGCCAGCAGCTTAGGGCTTTCGGGGGGGGAGCAGTACTTC. Translated: CASSLGLSGGEQYF.

This clonotype was counted ten times or more. The gene calls are TRBV5-1 and TRBJ2-2; TRBD1 agrees at 7 bases. The CDR3 loop spans 15 amino acids. Germline V gene data show CDR1 as SGHRS and CDR2 as YFSETQ. After removal of 4 bases from V and 1 base from J, the junction contained 4 bases not matched to a gene. The DNA of the CDR3 is TGCGCCAGCAGCGATGGGACAGTGAACACCGGGGAGCTGTTTTTT. It yields the protein CASSDGTVNTGELFF.

This clonotype has a count of ten or more. The CDR3 reads CASRSKNIQYF. In DNA form, the CDR3 reads TGTGCCAGCAGGTCTAAAAACATTCAGTACTTC. This chain joins TRBV6-2 or TRBV6-3 and TRBJ2-4; no clear D. V lost 6 bases, J lost 4 bases, and 4 bases lay in between. Germline CDR1 reads MNHEY; CDR2 reads SVGEGT. There are 11 residues in the CDR3.

J is TRBJ2-1 and V is TRBV9; D is unclear. Germline V lookup: CDR1 SGDLS, CDR2 YYNGEE. The germline V and J ends were trimmed by 4 bases and 0 bases, with 11 bases remaining between them. This CDR3 spans 15 amino acids. CDR3: CASSPQRSSYNEQFF. The CDR3 DNA reads TGTGCCAGCAGCCCCCAACGGAGCTCCTACAATGAGCAGTTCTTC.

This clonotype was counted a few times. The chain has TRBV18 and TRBJ2-7, with 10 positions matching TRBD1. The CDR3 loop spans 14 amino acids. Germline V gene data show CDR1 as KGHSH and CDR2 as LQKENI. V gave up 6 bases and J gave up 7 bases; unmatched junction bases: 9. CDR3 in amino acids: CASSPGTGAFEQYF. In DNA form, the CDR3 reads TGTGCCAGCTCCCCCGGGACAGGGGCGTTTGAGCAGTACTTC. The full variable domain, rest sourced from reference TRBV18 and TRBJ2-7, is NAGVMQNPRHLVRRRGQEARLRCSPMKGHSHVYWYRQLPEEGLKFMVYLQKENIIDESGMPKERFSAEFPKEGPSILRIQQVVRGDSAAYFCASSPGTGAFEQYFGPGTRLTVT.

This clonotype has more than one count but fewer than ten. The genes are TRBV4-3 and TRBJ2-2; 7 bases fit TRBD1. The V gene end was trimmed by 4 bases and the J gene end by 6 bases; junction bases not matched to a gene: 8. CDR3 size: 15 residues. The germline V gene encodes CDR1 LGHNA and CDR2 YSLEER. CDR3 nucleotide sequence: TGCGCCAGCAGCCCTTATCTTGACAGGGCCGGGGAGCTGTTTTTT. This gives the protein CASSPYLDRAGELFF.

The V and J genes are TRBV20-1 and TRBJ1-5; TRBD1 matches 8 bases. J gave up 4 bases and V 4 bases, and 12 bases lay outside the gene matches. CDR1 is DFQATT, CDR2 SNEGSKA, per germline (reference sequence). This CDR3 has 16 residues. Here the CDR3 reads CSAKLAGQGRNQPQHF. Here the CDR3 DNA reads TGCAGTGCTAAGCTAGCCGGACAGGGAAGGAATCAGCCCCAGCATTTT.

This sequence joins TRBV2 and TRBJ2-7, with D perhaps TRBD1 or TRBD2 (5 bases each). The V and J ends lost 3 bases and 2 bases respectively, with 14 bases between them. The CDR3 runs 15 residues. The germline CDR1 and CDR2 sequences are SNHLY and FYNNEI. CDR3 region: CASSDGSVGPYEQYF. The CDR3 DNA is TGTGCCAGCAGTGACGGTTCGGTGGGACCCTACGAGCAGTACTTC.

This clonotype was detected many times. This rearrangement joins TRBV25-1 to TRBJ2-7; 13 bases align to TRBD2. V was pared by 3 bases and J by 6 bases, with 8 bases of the junction left unmatched. The CDR3 is 16 residues long. Germline CDR1 reads MGHDK; CDR2 reads SYGVNS. The CDR3 loop reads CASSESTSGRASEQYF. Written as DNA, the CDR3 is TGTGCCAGCAGTGAGTCTACTAGCGGGAGGGCCTCCGAGCAGTACTTC.

This clonotype came up many times. This rearrangement joins TRBV9 to TRBJ1-1; D gene uncertain. Germline V gene data show CDR1 as SGDLS and CDR2 as YYNGEE. This CDR3 region has 15 residues. The V gene lost 1 base and the J gene lost 3 bases, with 13 bases spanning the gap. CDR3 loop: CASSVSAIMDTEAFF. In DNA, the CDR3 is TGTGCCAGCAGCGTATCGGCCATCATGGACACTGAAGCTTTCTTT.

This clonotype has ten or more counts. The rearrangement uses TRBV28 and TRBJ2-1; the D gene is possibly TRBD1 (6 bases). The V end lost 10 bases, the J end lost 7 bases, and 11 bases lay between the germline ends. The CDR3 sequence is 11 residues long. The germline CDR1 and CDR2 sequences are MDHEN and SYDVKM. CDR3 region: CATDSLNEQFF. As DNA, the CDR3 is TGTGCCACGGACAGCCTGAATGAGCAGTTCTTC.

The genes are TRBV11-2 and TRBJ2-3, with 8 bases identical to TRBD2. V was clipped by 2 bases and J by 0 bases; unmatched bases: 10. The V gene's germline CDR1 is SGHAT and CDR2 FQNNGV. The CDR3 runs 18 residues. CDR3 sequence reads: CASSLLAGLETSTDTQYF. CDR3 sequence (DNA): TGTGCCAGCAGCTTACTAGCGGGCCTTGAAACTAGCACAGATACGCAGTATTTT.

This clonotype was seen ten or more times. This chain connects TRBV29-1 to TRBJ2-1, with 14 bases matching TRBD2. The V and J ends lost 5 bases and 7 bases, in that order; junction bases with no gene match: 7. The CDR3 loop spans 15 amino acids. CDR1 SQVTM and CDR2 ANQGSEA come from the germline V gene. The CDR3 DNA reads TGCAGCGTTAAGGGACTAGCGGGAGAGAGGAATGAGCAGTTCTTC. It encodes CSVKGLAGERNEQFF.

The chain has TRBV4-2 and TRBJ2-5; 10 nucleotides agree with TRBD1. This CDR3 spans 15 amino acids. In germline, CDR1 is LGHNA, CDR2 YNFKEQ. V was pared by 1 base and J by 3 bases, with 2 bases of the junction left unmatched. CDR3: CASSQGQGAKETQYF. Here the CDR3 DNA reads TGTGCCAGCAGCCAAGGACAGGGGGCTAAAGAGACCCAGTACTTC.

The sample holds a few counts of this clonotype. The chain combines TRBV28 with TRBJ2-7; D may match TRBD1 or TRBD2 (6 bases each). Germline V lookup: CDR1 MDHEN, CDR2 SYDVKM. This CDR3 spans 13 amino acids. V was pared by 11 bases and J by 7 bases, with 21 bases between. The CDR3 spells CASMGGRFLEQYF. CDR3 bases: TGTGCCTCGATGGGGGGCCGTTTTTTAGAGCAGTACTTC.

The V gene is TRBV20-1, the J gene TRBJ1-5; D unclear. The CDR3 extends over 13 amino acids. Germline V lookup: CDR1 DFQATT, CDR2 SNEGSKA (reference sequence). The V and J ends lost 4 bases and 2 bases respectively, with 9 bases between them. The chain's CDR3 is CSATRLRNQPQHF. The CDR3 DNA reads TGCAGTGCTACACGTCTACGCAATCAGCCCCAGCATTTT.

The gene calls are TRBV29-1 and TRBJ2-1; the D gene could be TRBD1 or TRBD2 (5 bases each). Germline CDR1 and CDR2: SQVTM and ANQGSEA. The V end was cut by 1 base, the J end by 2 bases, with 9 bases between. This CDR3 is 14 amino acids long. The CDR3 DNA is TGCAGCGTTGAAGGTATGGGGGCCTACAATGAGCAGTTCTTC. It codes for CSVEGMGAYNEQFF.

The genes are TRBV21-1 and TRBJ2-7; the D call TRBD1 from the table was never checked on the DNA. TRBV21-1 is a recognized pseudogene. This CDR3 spans 19 amino acids. The CDR3 sequence: CASSKDRVVPAEGLREQYF. CDR3 DNA sequence: TGTGCCAGCAGCAAAGACAGGGTTGTACCCGCTGAAGGCCTACGAGAGCAGTACTTC.

This chain joins TRBV6-2 or TRBV6-3 and TRBJ1-5; D is unclear. V was trimmed by 8 bases and J by 3 bases, leaving 14 bases between them. CDR3 length: 14 amino acids. Germline V gene sequence: CDR1 MNHEY, CDR2 SVGEGT. The CDR3 nucleotides read TGTGCCAGCCGCGGACCCAGATACAATCAGCCCCAGCATTTT. Translation gives CASRGPRYNQPQHF.

This clonotype was seen a few times. The V call is TRBV9, the J call TRBJ2-5, with D perhaps assigned TRBD1 or TRBD2 (6 bases each). The CDR3 loop spans 14 amino acids. Deletions cut 0 bases from V and 9 bases from J, with 15 bases between. CDR1 is SGDLS and CDR2 is YYNGEE in the germline V gene. Here the CDR3 reads CASSVAGAVGAQYF. In DNA, the CDR3 is TGTGCCAGCAGCGTAGCGGGGGCCGTGGGGGCCCAGTACTTC.

The rearrangement joins TRBV4-2 to TRBJ2-1; the D gene is possibly TRBD2 (6 bases). The germline V gene encodes CDR1 LGHNA and CDR2 YNFKEQ. Between the trimmed V and J ends, which lost 0 bases and 9 bases, there was a span of 18 bases. CDR3 length equals 16 residues. The CDR3 DNA reads TGTGCCAGCAGCCAAGAAGTTGGTTGGGGGGATCGTGAGCAGTTCTTC. Protein product: CASSQEVGWGDREQFF.

This clonotype showed up just a few times. The chain recombines TRBV7-2 with TRBJ2-3; D is possibly TRBD2 (5 bases). The ends were cut back, 1 base at V and 0 bases at J, with 8 bases in the middle. Germline CDR1 and CDR2: SGHTA and FQGNSA. CDR3 length: 15 residues. CDR3 nucleotide sequence: TGTGCCAGCAGCTTAGTAGCGCATAGCACAGATACGCAGTATTTT. Residues: CASSLVAHSTDTQYF.